The sequence of this TCR beta chain was determined in a study of pediatric ulcerative colitis. About this clone: Germline is not matched at one junction end, which may reflect a read error.

TCRdb's copy holds only in-frame clones and misses some; the assay was immunoSEQ multiplex PCR. The profile shows 16,000 or so clones, around 80% of them singletons. Rectal tissue came from one to two pinch biopsies taken at colonoscopy. The length of the CDR3 is 15 residues. Germline loops: CDR1 SEHNR, CDR2 FQNEAQ (reference sequence). The sequence was collected from a boy under 18 who was a control in a study of pediatric ulcerative colitis. The chain carries TRBV7-9 and TRBJ2-7, with D tentatively TRBD2 (6 bases). Sequencing used gut tissue. The CDR3 reads CASTQGGTGSYGQYF. CDR3 DNA sequence: TGTGCCAGCACGCAAGGAGGGACGGGCTCCTACGGGCAGTACTTC.